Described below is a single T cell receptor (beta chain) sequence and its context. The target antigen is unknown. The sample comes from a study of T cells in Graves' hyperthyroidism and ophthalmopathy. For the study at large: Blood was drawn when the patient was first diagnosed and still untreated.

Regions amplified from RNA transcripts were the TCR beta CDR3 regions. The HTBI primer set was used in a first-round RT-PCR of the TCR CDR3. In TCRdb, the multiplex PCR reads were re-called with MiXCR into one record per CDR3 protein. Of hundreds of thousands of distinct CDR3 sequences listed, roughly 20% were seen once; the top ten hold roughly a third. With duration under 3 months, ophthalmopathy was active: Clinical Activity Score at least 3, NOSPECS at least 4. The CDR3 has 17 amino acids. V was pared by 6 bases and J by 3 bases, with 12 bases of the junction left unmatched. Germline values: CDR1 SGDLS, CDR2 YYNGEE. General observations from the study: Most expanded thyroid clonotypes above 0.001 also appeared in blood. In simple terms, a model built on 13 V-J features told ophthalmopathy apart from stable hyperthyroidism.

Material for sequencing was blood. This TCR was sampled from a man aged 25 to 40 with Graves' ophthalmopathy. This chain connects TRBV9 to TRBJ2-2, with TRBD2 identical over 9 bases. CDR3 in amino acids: CASTKAGGPGDTGELFF. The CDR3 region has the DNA TGTGCCAGCACGAAGGCGGGAGGGCCTGGGGACACCGGGGAGCTGTTTTTT.